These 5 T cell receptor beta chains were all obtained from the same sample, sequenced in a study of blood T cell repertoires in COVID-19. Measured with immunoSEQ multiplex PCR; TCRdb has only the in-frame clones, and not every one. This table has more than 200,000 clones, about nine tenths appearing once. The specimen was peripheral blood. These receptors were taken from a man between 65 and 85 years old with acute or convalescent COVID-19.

The DNA of the CDR3 is TGCGCCAGCAGCTTGACCCCGACAGGCTTGAACACTGAAGCTTTCTTT. Its protein product is CASSLTPTGLNTEAFF. V usage is TRBV5-1 and J usage is TRBJ1-1; the D gene is possibly TRBD1 (6 bases). CDR1 SGHRS and CDR2 YFSETQ come from the germline V gene. This CDR3 is 16 amino acids long. V lost 1 base to trimming and J lost 0 bases, with 13 bases between them.

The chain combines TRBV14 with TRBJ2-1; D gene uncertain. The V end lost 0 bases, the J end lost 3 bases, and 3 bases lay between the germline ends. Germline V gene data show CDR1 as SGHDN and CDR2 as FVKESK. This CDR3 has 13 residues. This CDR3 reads CASSQDRYNEQFF. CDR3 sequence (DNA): TGTGCCAGCAGCCAAGACCGCTACAATGAGCAGTTCTTC.

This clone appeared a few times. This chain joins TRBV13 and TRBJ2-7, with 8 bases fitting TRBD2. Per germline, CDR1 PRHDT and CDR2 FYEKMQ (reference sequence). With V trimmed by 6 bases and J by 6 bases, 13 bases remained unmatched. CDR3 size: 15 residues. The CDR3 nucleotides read TGTGCCAGCAGGCCCCGGGGGGGACTTATGCGCGAGCAGTACTTC. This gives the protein CASRPRGGLMREQYF.

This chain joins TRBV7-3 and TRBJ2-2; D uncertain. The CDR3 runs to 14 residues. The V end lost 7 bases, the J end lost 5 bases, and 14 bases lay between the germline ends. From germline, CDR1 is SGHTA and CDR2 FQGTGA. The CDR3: CASKRGPETGELFF. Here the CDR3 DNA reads TGTGCCAGCAAGAGAGGCCCGGAGACCGGGGAGCTGTTTTTT.

CDR3 nucleotide sequence: TGTGCCAGCAGCTTATCCAGAAACAATGAGCAGTTCTTC. Translated: CASSLSRNNEQFF. J is TRBJ2-1 and V is TRBV7-3; D uncertain. Deletions cut 2 bases from V and 5 bases from J, with 7 bases between. Germline CDR1 SGHTA, CDR2 FQGTGA. The CDR3 sequence is 13 residues long.